Sequencing of this T cell receptor beta chain was carried out in a study of T cells after somatic rescue of genetic block. Germline-derived CDR1 and CDR2 are SQVTM and ANQGSEA. The CDR3 spans 16 residues. V trimming: 3 bases; J trimming: 8 bases; junction bases outside the gene matches: 13. Clones were read by immunoSEQ multiplex PCR, and TCRdb kept only the in-frame ones, dropping some. The top ten hold around 3% of the sample, which has around 70,000 clones, under 95% seen once. The receptor comes from a man aged 40-50 years. Sequenced sample: peripheral blood mononuclear cells (PBMCs). V gene TRBV29-1 combines with J gene TRBJ1-2; 12 positions agree with TRBD1. CDR3 DNA sequence: TGCAGCGTTGATATAGGGACAGGGGGCAGGTCGGAGGGCTACACCTTC. Translating it yields CSVDIGTGGRSEGYTF.